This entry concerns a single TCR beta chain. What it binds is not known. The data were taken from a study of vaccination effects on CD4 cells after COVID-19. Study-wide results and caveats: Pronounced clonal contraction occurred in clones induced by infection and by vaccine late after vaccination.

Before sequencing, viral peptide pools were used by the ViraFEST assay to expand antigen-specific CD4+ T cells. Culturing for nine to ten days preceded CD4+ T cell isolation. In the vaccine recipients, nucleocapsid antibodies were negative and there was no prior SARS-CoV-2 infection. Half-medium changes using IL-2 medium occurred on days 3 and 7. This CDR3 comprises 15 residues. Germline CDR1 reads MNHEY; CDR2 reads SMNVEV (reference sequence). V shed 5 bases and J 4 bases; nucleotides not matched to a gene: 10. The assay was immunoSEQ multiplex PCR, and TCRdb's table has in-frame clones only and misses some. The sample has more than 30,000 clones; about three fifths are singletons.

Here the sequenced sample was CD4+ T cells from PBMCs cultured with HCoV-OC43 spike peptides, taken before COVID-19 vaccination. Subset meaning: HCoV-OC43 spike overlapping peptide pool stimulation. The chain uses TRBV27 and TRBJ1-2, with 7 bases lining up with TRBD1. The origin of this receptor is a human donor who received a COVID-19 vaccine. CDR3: CASSPKGTASYGYTF. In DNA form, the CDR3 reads TGTGCCAGCAGTCCGAAAGGGACAGCCAGCTATGGCTACACCTTC.